The T cell receptor (beta chain) under discussion was sequenced for a study of metastatic and nonmetastatic thyroid tumors (TCRdb year 2020). With regard to the full study: For patients with malignant and with benign thyroid disease, the researchers compared repertoires between peripheral blood samples and tumor or nodule tissue samples.

This clone was observed many times. What this receptor recognizes is not known. No base quality information exists; no much larger clone differs at one position. The library relied on PCR. Sequencing took place on an Illumina HiSeq 4000. High-throughput sequencing was used to profile the TCR beta-chain CDR3 region of each patient. The study's own analysis went as follows. A classifier to discriminate distant-metastatic papillary thyroid cancer patients was built from CDR3 differences across clinicopathological groups. The Shannon index was used to assess repertoire diversity, and the Morisita-Horn index was used to assess tumor-blood repertoire similarity. TCRdb handled the public reads itself, with Q25 trimming in fastp and clone calling in MiXCR, and kept productive beta chains. What appears here as the V and J calls and clone size reflects TCRdb's work, not the paper's. In all, the sample holds 25,000 to 40,000 clones, and about 17% of those were seen once. Approximately 4.8% of the sample is held by the ten biggest clonotypes.

Points the paper makes about the study in general: In both blood and tumor samples, malignant tumors were reported to have significantly higher TCR beta diversity than benign nodules.

V loses 9 bases of germline sequence and J loses 5 bases, and the interval between the two ends is 14 bases. The CDR3 starts with the cysteine, ends with the phenylalanine, and has 13 residues. The entry retains the CDR3 DNA only, 39 bases that are in frame from base 1. Before undergoing thyroid surgery, none of the patients had been given any kind of treatment. Using T-cell receptor beta sequencing, the study looked back at clinical samples from patients collected from the early 2010s to the late 2010s. Sample: blood. The source is a female donor with papillary thyroid cancer or a benign thyroid nodule (not recorded which). Some clones in this sample may be carry-over from other donors' samples. Recombination linked TRBV12-3 or TRBV12-4 to TRBJ2-1; no D gene can be assigned with confidence. The DNA sequence is TGTGCCAGTATCAGGCGGATTGACAATGAGCAGTTCTTC. Translated, this is CASIRRIDNEQFF.